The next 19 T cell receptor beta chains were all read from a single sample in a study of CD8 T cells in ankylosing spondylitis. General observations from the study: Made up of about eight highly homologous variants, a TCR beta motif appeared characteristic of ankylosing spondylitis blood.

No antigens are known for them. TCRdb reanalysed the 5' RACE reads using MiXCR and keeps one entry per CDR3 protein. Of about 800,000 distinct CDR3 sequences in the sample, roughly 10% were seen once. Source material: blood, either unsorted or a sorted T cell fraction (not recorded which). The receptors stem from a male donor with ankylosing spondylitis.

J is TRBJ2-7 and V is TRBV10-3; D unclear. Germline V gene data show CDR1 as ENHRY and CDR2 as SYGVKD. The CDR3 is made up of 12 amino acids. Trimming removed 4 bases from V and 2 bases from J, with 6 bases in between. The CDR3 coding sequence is TGTGCCATCAGTGTTACTACCTACGAGCAGTACTTC. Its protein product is CAISVTTYEQYF.

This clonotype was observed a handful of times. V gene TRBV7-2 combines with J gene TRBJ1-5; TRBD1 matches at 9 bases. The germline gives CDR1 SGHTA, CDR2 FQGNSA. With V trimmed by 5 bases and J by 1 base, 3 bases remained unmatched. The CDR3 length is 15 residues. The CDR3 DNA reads TGTGCCAGCAGCAAGACAGGGGGAAGCAATCAGCCCCAGCATTTT. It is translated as CASSKTGGSNQPQHF.

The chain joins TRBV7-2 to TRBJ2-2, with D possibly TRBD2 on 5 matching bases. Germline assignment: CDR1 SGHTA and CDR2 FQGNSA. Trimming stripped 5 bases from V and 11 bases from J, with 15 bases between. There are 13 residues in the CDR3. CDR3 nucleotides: TGTGCCAGCAGCCCAAGCGGATTCGGCGAGCTGTTTTTT. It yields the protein CASSPSGFGELFF.

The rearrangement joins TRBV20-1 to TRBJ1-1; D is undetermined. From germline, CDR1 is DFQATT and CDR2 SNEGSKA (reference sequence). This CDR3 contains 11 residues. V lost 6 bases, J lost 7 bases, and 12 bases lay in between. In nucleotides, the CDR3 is TGCAGTGCCCCTGCGAAGGATGAAGCTTTCTTT. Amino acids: CSAPAKDEAFF.

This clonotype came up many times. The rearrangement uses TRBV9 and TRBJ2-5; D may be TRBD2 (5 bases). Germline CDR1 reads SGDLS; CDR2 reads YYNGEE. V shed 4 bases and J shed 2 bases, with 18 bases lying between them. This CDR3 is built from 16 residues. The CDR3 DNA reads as TGTGCCAGCAGCATAACCGAGCGTTCGGGACAAGAGACCCAGTACTTC. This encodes CASSITERSGQETQYF.

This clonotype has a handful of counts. As DNA, the CDR3 is TGTGCCAGCAGTTACGTTCAGGGGGGCACTGAAGCTTTCTTT. Translation: CASSYVQGGTEAFF. The genes are TRBV6-2 or TRBV6-3 and TRBJ1-1, with TRBD1 matching over 7 bases. J gave up 4 bases and V 2 bases, and 4 bases lay outside the gene matches. The CDR3 runs to 14 residues. Germline CDR1 MNHEY, CDR2 SVGEGT.

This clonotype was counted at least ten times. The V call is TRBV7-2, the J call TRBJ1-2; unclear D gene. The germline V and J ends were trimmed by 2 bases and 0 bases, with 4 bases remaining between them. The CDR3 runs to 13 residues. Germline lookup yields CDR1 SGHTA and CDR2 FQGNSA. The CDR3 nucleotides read TGTGCCAGCAGCTTAAGATCTAACTATGGCTACACCTTC. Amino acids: CASSLRSNYGYTF.

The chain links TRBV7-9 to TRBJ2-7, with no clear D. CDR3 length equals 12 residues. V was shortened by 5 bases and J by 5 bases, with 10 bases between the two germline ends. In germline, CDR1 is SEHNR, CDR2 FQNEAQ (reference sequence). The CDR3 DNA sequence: TGTGCCAGCAGCGTAAAAGACAACGAGCAGTACTTC. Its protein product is CASSVKDNEQYF.

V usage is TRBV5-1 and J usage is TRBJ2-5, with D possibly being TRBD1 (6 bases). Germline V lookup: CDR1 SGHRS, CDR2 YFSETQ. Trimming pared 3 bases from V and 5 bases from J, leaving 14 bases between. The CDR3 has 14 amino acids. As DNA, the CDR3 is TGCGCCAGCAGCTCCGGACAGCTAGGGGAGACCCAGTACTTC. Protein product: CASSSGQLGETQYF. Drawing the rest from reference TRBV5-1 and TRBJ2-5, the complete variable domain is KAGVTQTPRYLIKTRGQQVTLSCSPISGHRSVSWYQQTPGQGLQFLFEYFSETQRNKGNFPGRFSGRQFSNSRSEMNVSTLELGDSALYLCASSSGQLGETQYFGPGTRLLVL.

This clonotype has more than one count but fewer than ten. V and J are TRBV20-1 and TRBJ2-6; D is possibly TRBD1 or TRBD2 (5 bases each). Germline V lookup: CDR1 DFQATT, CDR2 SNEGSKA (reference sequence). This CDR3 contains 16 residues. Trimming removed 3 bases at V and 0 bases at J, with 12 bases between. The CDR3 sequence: CSASLGTASGANVLTF. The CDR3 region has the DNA TGCAGTGCTAGTCTCGGGACCGCCTCTGGGGCCAACGTCCTGACTTTC.

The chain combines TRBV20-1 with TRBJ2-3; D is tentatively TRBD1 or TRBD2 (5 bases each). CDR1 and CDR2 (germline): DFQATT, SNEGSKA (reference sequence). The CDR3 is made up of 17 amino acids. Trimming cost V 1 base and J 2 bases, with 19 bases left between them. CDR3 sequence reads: CSARVIQRGSPTDTQYF. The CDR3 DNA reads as TGCAGTGCTAGAGTTATACAACGGGGCTCCCCCACAGATACGCAGTATTTT.

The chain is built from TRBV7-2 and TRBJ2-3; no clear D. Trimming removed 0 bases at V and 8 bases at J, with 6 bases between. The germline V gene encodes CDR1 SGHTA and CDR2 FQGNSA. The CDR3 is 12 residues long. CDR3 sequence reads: CASSLAPGTQYF. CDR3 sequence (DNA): TGTGCCAGCAGCTTAGCTCCTGGTACGCAGTATTTT.

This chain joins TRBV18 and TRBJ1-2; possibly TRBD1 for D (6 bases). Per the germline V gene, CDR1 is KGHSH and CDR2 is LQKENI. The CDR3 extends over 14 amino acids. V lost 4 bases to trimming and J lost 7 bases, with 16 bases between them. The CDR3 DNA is TGTGCCAGCTCACACACGGACAGTTCTCCTGGCTACACCTTC. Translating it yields CASSHTDSSPGYTF.

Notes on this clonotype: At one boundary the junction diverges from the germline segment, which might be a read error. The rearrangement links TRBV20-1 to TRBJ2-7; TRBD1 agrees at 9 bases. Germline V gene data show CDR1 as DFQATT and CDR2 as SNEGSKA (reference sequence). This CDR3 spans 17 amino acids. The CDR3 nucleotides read TGCTGTGCTAGAGATTTACAAGGACAGGGGTTTTCCTACGAGCAGTACTTC. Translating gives CCARDLQGQGFSYEQYF.

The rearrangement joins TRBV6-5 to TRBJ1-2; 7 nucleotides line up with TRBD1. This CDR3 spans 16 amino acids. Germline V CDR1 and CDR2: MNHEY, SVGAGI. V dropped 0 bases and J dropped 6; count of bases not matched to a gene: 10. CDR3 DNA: TGTGCCAGCAGTTACTCAGGCAGGGGGTTAGGGAATGGCTACACCTTC. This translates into CASSYSGRGLGNGYTF.

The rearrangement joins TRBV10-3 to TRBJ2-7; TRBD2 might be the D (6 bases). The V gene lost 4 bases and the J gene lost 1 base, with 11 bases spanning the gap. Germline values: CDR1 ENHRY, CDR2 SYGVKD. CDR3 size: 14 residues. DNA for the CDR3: TGTGCCATCAGTGCCCGCGGGGCATCCTACGAGCAGTACTTC. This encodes CAISARGASYEQYF.

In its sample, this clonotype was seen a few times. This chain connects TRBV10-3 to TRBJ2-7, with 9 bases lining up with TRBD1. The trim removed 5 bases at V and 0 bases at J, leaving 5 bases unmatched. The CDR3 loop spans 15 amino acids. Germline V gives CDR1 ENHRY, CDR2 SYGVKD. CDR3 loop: CAISWGQGPSYEQYF. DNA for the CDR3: TGTGCCATCAGTTGGGGACAGGGACCCTCCTACGAGCAGTACTTC.

The CDR3 is CSASAGLTYEQYF. The CDR3 DNA reads TGCAGTGCTAGTGCAGGGCTTACCTACGAGCAGTACTTC. The chain is built from TRBV20-1 and TRBJ2-7, with a weak D call TRBD1 (5 bases). The germline CDR1 and CDR2 sequences are DFQATT and SNEGSKA (reference sequence). V shed 3 bases and J shed 2 bases, with 11 bases lying between them. This CDR3 comprises 13 residues.

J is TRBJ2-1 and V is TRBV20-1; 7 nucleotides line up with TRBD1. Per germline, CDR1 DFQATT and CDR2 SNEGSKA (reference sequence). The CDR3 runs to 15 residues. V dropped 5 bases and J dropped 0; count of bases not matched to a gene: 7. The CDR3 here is CSALDRKSSYNEQFF. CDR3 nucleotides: TGCAGTGCTTTGGACAGGAAGAGCTCCTACAATGAGCAGTTCTTC.